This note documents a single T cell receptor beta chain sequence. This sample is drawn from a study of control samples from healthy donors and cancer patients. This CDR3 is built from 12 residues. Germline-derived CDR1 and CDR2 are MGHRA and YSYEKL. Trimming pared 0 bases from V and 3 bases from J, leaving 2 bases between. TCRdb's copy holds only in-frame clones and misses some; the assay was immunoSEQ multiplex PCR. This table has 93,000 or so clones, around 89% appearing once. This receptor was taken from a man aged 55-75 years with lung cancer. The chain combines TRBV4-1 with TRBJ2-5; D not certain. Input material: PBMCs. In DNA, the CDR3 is TGCGCCAGCAGCCAAGATGAAGAGACCCAGTACTTC. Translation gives CASSQDEETQYF.